The clone carrying this T cell receptor (beta chain) has ten or more counts. The antigen is unknown. This CDR3 has 15 residues. V was cut by 4 bases and J by 0 bases, with 7 bases left in between. Germline CDR1 MNHNS, CDR2 SASEGT. Molecules of cDNA were individually given unique molecular identifiers that were attached to them. TCRdb re-analysed the 5' RACE reads in MiXCR, keeping a single row per CDR3 protein. This table has around 83,000 distinct CDR3 sequences, around 9.3% appearing once. These data come from a study of early T cells in non-severe SARS-CoV-2 infection. Study background: Sequencing used unsorted whole-blood bulk RNA, so chains lack pairing. Findings and limits, study-wide: Matches to VDJdb favored anti-spike CD8 responses and missed private and CD4 specificities.

This chain links TRBV6-1 with TRBJ2-6, with no clear D. The clonotype was recovered from an adult who was a healthcare worker with PCR-confirmed SARS-CoV-2 infection or an uninfected control (not recorded which). The source material was whole blood, sampled at baseline. The CDR3 sequence is CASSGQNSGANVLTF. CDR3 nucleotide sequence: TGTGCCAGCAGTGGACAAAACTCTGGGGCCAACGTCCTGACTTTC.